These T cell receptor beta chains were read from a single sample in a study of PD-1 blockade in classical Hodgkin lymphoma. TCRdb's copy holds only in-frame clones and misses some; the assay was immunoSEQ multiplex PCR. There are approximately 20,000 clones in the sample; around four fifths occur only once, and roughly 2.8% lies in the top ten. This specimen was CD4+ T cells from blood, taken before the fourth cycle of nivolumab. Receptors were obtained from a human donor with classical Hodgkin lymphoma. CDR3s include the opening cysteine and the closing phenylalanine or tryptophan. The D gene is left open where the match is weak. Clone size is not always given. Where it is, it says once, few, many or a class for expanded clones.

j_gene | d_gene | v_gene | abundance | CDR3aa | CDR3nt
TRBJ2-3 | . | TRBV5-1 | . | CASSLVGGGTDTQYF | TGCGCCAGCAGCTTGGTTGGCGGGGGCACAGATACGCAGTATTTT
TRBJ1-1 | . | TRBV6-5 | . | CASSYSWANTEAFF | TGTGCCAGCAGTTACTCATGGGCGAACACTGAAGCTTTCTTT
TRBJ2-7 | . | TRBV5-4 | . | CASSLGGNRYEQYF | TGTGCCAGCAGCTTGGGGGGAAACCGTTACGAGCAGTACTTC
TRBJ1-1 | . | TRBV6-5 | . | CASTQLGIAEAFF | TGTGCCAGCACCCAACTTGGAATAGCTGAAGCTTTCTTT
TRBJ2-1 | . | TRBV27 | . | CASRPVRGHSEQFF | TGTGCCAGCAGGCCGGTGCGGGGGCACTCTGAGCAGTTCTTC
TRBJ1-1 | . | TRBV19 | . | CASSIDRGREAFF | TGTGCCAGTAGTATAGATCGGGGCAGGGAAGCTTTCTTT
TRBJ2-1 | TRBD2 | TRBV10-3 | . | CAISGTSGRGGGNEQFF | TGTGCCATCAGTGGGACTAGCGGGAGAGGAGGGGGCAATGAGCAGTTCTTC
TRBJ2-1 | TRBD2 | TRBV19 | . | CASSPGTSGSSYNEQFF | TGTGCCAGTAGTCCCGGGACTAGCGGGAGTTCCTACAATGAGCAGTTCTTC
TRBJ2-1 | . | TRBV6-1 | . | CASSEAAWEVGYNEQFF | TGTGCCAGCAGTGAAGCCGCATGGGAGGTGGGTTACAATGAGCAGTTCTTC
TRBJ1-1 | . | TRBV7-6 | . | CASSLQSYTEAFF | TGTGCCAGCAGTCTACAGAGCTACACTGAAGCTTTCTTT
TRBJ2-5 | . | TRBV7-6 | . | CASSLAISETQYF | TGTGCCAGCAGCTTAGCTATTTCGGAGACCCAGTACTTC
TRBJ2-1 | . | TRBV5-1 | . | CASSLVQGYNEQFF | TGCGCCAGCAGCTTGGTGCAGGGTTACAATGAGCAGTTCTTC
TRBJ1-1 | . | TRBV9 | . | CASGEREGNTEAFF | TGTGCCAGCGGGGAAAGGGAGGGGAACACTGAAGCTTTCTTT
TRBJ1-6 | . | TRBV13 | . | CASRSGTAYNSPLHF | TGTGCCAGCAGAAGCGGGACGGCCTATAATTCACCCCTCCACTTT
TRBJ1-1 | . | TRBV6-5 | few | CASIGNVDTEAFF | TGTGCCAGCATTGGTAACGTGGACACTGAAGCTTTCTTT
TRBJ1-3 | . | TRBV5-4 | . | CASSPDRSGNTIYF | TGTGCCAGCAGCCCCGACAGGTCTGGAAACACCATATATTTT
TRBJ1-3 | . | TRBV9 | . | CASSVEGDIFSGNTIYF | TGTGCCAGCAGCGTAGAGGGGGACATATTCTCTGGAAACACCATATATTTT
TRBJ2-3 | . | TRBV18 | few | CASSPSTDTQYF | TGTGCCAGCTCACCTAGCACAGATACGCAGTATTTT
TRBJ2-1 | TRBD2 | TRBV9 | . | CASSERRTSGSYNEQFF | TGTGCCAGCAGCGAACGACGTACTAGCGGCTCCTACAATGAGCAGTTCTTC
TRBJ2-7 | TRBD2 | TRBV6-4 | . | CASSGFSGRVHEQYF | TGTGCCAGCAGTGGATTTAGCGGGAGGGTCCACGAGCAGTACTTC
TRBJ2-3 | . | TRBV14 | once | CASSQVKGLGGTQYF | TGTGCCAGCAGCCAAGTCAAGGGACTAGGGGGCACGCAGTATTTT
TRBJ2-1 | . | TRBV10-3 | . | CAISEGQYNEQFF | TGTGCCATCAGTGAGGGGCAGTACAATGAGCAGTTCTTC
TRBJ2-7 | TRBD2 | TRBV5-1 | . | CASKLDAGDYEQYF | TGCGCCAGCAAGCTCGACGCGGGGGACTACGAGCAGTACTTC
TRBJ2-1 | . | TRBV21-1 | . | CASSRKRQGLLNEQFF | TGTGCCAGCAGCAGGAAAAGACAGGGCCTCCTAAATGAGCAGTTCTTC
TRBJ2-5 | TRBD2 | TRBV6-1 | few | CASSGSGRKTQYF | TGTGCCAGCAGTGGTAGCGGGAGGAAGACCCAGTACTTC
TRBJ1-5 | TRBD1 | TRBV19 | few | CASSPDRGGGQPQHF | TGTGCCAGTAGTCCCGACAGGGGAGGTGGTCAGCCCCAGCATTTT
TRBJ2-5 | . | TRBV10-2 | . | CASSESGRGATQYF | TGCGCCAGCAGTGAGTCGGGGCGAGGGGCGACCCAGTACTTC
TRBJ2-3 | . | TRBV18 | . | CASSPEGDTQYF | TGTGCCAGCTCACCAGAAGGCGATACGCAGTATTTT
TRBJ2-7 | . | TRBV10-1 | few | CASSESGPIYEQYF | TGCGCCAGCAGTGAGAGCGGGCCAATCTACGAGCAGTACTTC
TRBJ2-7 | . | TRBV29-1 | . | CSVDGGYEQYF | TGCAGCGTTGACGGGGGCTACGAGCAGTACTTC
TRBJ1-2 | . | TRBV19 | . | CASSIVAGNYGYTF | TGTGCCAGTAGTATAGTAGCGGGGAACTATGGCTACACCTTC
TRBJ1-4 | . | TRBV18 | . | CASSPRTTTNEKLFF | TGTGCCAGCTCACCTAGGACAACAACTAATGAAAAACTGTTTTTT
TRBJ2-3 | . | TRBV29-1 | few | CSVSTDTQYF | TGCAGCGTGAGCACAGATACGCAGTATTTT
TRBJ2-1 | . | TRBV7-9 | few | CASTITNEQFF | TGTGCCAGCACTATTACCAATGAGCAGTTCTTC
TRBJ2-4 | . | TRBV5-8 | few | CASSQRGDKNIQYF | TGTGCCAGCAGCCAAAGGGGGGACAAAAACATTCAGTACTTC
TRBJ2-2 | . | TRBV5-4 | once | CASSGRGPGELFF | TGTGCCAGCAGCGGGCGGGGGCCCGGGGAGCTGTTTTTT
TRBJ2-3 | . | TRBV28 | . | CASTGNTDTQYF | TGTGCCAGCACGGGGAACACAGATACGCAGTATTTT
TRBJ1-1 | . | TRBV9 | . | CASSARSYNTEAFF | TGTGCCAGCAGCGCGCGGAGCTACAACACTGAAGCTTTCTTT
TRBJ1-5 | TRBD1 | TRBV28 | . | CASRAGGNNQPQHF | TGTGCCAGCAGGGCAGGGGGCAACAATCAGCCCCAGCATTTT
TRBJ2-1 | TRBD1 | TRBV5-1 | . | CASSLVRGLLGSYNEQFF | TGCGCCAGCAGCTTGGTCAGGGGGCTTCTTGGTTCCTACAATGAGCAGTTCTTC
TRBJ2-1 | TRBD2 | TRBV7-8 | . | CASRDAGGYNEQFF | TGTGCCAGCAGGGATGCGGGGGGTTACAATGAGCAGTTCTTC
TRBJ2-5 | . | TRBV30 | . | CAWSVGSGKETQYF | TGTGCCTGGAGTGTTGGGTCAGGGAAAGAGACCCAGTACTTC
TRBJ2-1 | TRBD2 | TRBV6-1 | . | CASTGLVGEQFF | TGTGCCAGCACCGGACTAGTGGGTGAGCAGTTCTTC
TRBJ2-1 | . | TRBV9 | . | CASSVAAESYNEQFF | TGTGCCAGCAGCGTAGCGGCGGAATCATACAATGAGCAGTTCTTC
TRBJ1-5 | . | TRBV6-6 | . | CASRTGNQPQHF | TGTGCCAGCAGAACGGGCAATCAGCCCCAGCATTTT
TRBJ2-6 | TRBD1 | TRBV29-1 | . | CSAQTGTGGAGANVLTF | TGCAGCGCCCAAACCGGGACAGGAGGTGCTGGGGCCAACGTCCTGACTTTC
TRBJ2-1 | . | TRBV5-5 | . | CASSFRGPGSYNEQFF | TGTGCCAGCAGCTTCAGGGGCCCTGGCTCCTACAATGAGCAGTTCTTC
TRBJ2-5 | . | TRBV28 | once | CASRRGTGTYQETQYF | TGTGCCAGCAGAAGAGGAACAGGGACCTACCAAGAGACCCAGTACTTC
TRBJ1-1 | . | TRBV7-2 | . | CASTKGYTEAFF | TGTGCCAGCACTAAGGGGTATACTGAAGCTTTCTTT
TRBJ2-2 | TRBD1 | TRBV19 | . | CASSILWTGPTGELFF | TGTGCCAGTAGTATTCTTTGGACAGGGCCCACCGGGGAGCTGTTTTTT
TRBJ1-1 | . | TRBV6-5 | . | CASSYRMNTEAFF | TGTGCCAGCAGTTACCGTATGAACACTGAAGCTTTCTTT
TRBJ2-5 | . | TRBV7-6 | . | CASSRKGMTEQETQYF | TGTGCCAGCAGTCGGAAGGGAATGACGGAGCAAGAGACCCAGTACTTC
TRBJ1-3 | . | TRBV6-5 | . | CASSTTGTLGNTIYF | TGTGCCAGCAGCACTACCGGGACACTGGGAAACACCATATATTTT
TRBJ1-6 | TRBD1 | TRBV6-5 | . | CASRSDRVGDSPLHF | TGTGCCAGCAGGTCGGACAGGGTGGGAGATTCACCCCTCCACTTT
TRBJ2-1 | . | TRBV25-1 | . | CASSEYMGNEQFF | TGTGCCAGCAGTGAATATATGGGCAATGAGCAGTTCTTC
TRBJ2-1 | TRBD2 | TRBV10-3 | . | CAIRPGTSGSLYNEQFF | TGTGCCATCAGGCCTGGGACTAGCGGGAGTCTATACAATGAGCAGTTCTTC
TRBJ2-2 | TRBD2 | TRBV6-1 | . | CASSRLAGPTGELFF | TGTGCCAGCAGTCGACTAGCGGGACCCACCGGGGAGCTGTTTTTT